The entry below describes one T cell receptor (beta chain). This sample was taken from a study of blood T cell repertoires in COVID-19. Study as a whole: Acute-phase and convalescent COVID-19 samples originated in the United States, Italy and Spain. In each case, the material was cDNA or gDNA derived from T cells, B-cell-depleted T cells, or PBMCs.

Methods used by the authors: Amplification with reference gene primers provided the estimates of nucleated cell counts. Profiled with immunoSEQ multiplex PCR; TCRdb holds only in-frame clones, not every one. V, J and clone size are taken as reported in that table, and D and trimming were inferred from the DNA itself. The data show 61,000 or so clones, with 80% to 90% seen just once and around 20% held by the top ten. V was pared by 3 bases and J by 8 bases, with 10 bases of the junction left unmatched. The CDR3 runs to 16 residues. The germline V gene encodes CDR1 PRHDT and CDR2 FYEKMQ (reference sequence).

The source is a woman aged 80 or over with active COVID-19. The chain uses TRBV13 and TRBJ2-1, with 10 bases fitting TRBD2. The sequenced sample consisted of peripheral blood. For the CDR3, the DNA is TGTGCCAGCAGCTTCCCAGGAAGCGGGGGGGTCCATGAGCAGTTCTTC. Its translation: CASSFPGSGGVHEQFF.